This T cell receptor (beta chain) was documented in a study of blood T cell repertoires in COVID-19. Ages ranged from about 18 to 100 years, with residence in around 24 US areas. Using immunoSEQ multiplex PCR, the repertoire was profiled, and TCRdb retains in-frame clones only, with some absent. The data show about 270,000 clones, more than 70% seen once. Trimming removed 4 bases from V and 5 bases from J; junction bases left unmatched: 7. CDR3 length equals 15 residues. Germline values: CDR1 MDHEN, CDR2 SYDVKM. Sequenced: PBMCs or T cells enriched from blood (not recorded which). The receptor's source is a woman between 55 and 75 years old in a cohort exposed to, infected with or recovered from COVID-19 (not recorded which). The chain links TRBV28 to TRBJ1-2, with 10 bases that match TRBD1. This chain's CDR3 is CASSSRDRGLYGYTF. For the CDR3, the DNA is TGTGCCAGCAGTTCCCGGGACAGGGGACTTTATGGCTACACCTTC.